The sample holds one count of the clone carrying this T cell receptor beta chain. V shed 3 bases and J 4 bases; nucleotides not matched to a gene: 16. CDR3 length: 18 amino acids. Germline V gene sequence: CDR1 MNHEY, CDR2 SMNVEV (reference sequence). The data derive from a study of blood T cell repertoires in COVID-19. Study summary: Spain, Italy and the United States supplied samples that represented acute and convalescent COVID-19.

In the authors' methods: Scientists estimated how many nucleated cells there were by amplifying reference gene primers. Some clones are missing from TCRdb's copy, which holds only in-frame ones; the method was immunoSEQ multiplex PCR. Clone size and the V and J calls come from that table; the DNA yielded D and trimming. The sample lists 20,000 to 30,000 clones, 82% occurring once. The sample was peripheral blood. This sequence was found in a human donor in a cohort sampled during active COVID-19. The chain joins TRBV27 to TRBJ2-5; 8 bases are shared with TRBD1. The CDR3 DNA follows: TGTGCCAGCAGTTTCTCGGGCCCTAGGACAGGGAGTCCAGAGACCCAGTACTTC. Residues: CASSFSGPRTGSPETQYF.